This T cell receptor (beta chain) appears in the sequencing data of a study of neoadjuvant nivolumab and ipilimumab in lung cancer. Overall study findings and caveats: From pretherapy to surgery, tumor richness and clonality rose with dual therapy. A small number of samples were TCR sequenced. Resected tumors had greater TCR richness and clonality than uninvolved lung. Blood richness before therapy tracked richness in tumors resected after neoadjuvant therapy.

Libraries were prepared by immunoSEQ multiplex PCR; TCRdb keeps only in-frame clonotypes and omits some of them. The repertoire consists of some 6,500 clones, with roughly four fifths occurring once and the leading ten covering over 3.5%. Of note for this clone: Its matching antigen is unknown.

V was pared by 0 bases and J by 1 base, with 10 bases of the junction left unmatched. The CDR3 runs 18 residues. Germline V CDR1 and CDR2: SGHVS, FQNEAQ. The V call is TRBV7-8, the J call TRBJ2-7, with TRBD2 identical over 9 bases. The TCR comes from an adult with non-small cell lung cancer. The sequencing here drew on tumor tissue, taken after neoadjuvant nivolumab, alone or with ipilimumab, at or shortly before surgery. For the CDR3, the DNA is TGTGCCAGCAGCTTAGCGCTCTCGACTAGCGGACTGTCCTACGAGCAGTACTTC. Encoded protein: CASSLALSTSGLSYEQYF.